The table lists the clone carrying this TCR beta chain with a few counts. These data belong to a study of T-cell memory formation after mild COVID-19. Across the study: For the most part, TCR clusters were specific to one donor.

CDR3 length: 12 residues. The germline gives CDR1 SGHVS, CDR2 FNYEAQ. The V end was cut by 5 bases, the J end by 4 bases, with 9 bases between. TCRdb reprocessed the 5' RACE reads via MiXCR and lists one record per CDR3 protein. The sample includes fewer than 700,000 distinct CDR3 sequences, 20% to 25% of them seen just once. The TCR originated in an adult woman who had mild COVID-19 (a few samples of this study predate the infection). Cell type and time point are not known. The V and J genes are TRBV7-6 and TRBJ2-7; D is uncertain. Sequencing was performed on PBMCs or a T cell subset sorted from them (not recorded which). The CDR3 region is CASSPTMYEQYF. CDR3 nucleotide sequence: TGTGCCAGCAGCCCCACGATGTACGAGCAGTACTTC. Based on the CDR3 plus reference TRBV7-6 and TRBJ2-7, the full variable domain is GAGVSQSPRYKVTKRGQDVALRCDPISGHVSLYWYRQALGQGPEFLTYFNYEAQQDKSGLPNDRFSAERPEGSISTLTIQRTEQRDSAMYRCASSPTMYEQYFGPGTRLTVT.